This TCR beta chain was captured in a study of CD39 and CD103 CD8 tumor-infiltrating T cells. General study points: Compared with DN, SP and blood memory CD8, DP TILs appeared more oligoclonal. DN TIL clonotypes largely overlapped peripheral memory CD8 repertoires, unlike DP.

With 4 bases removed from V and 10 bases from J, the gap between germline ends came to 14 bases. CDR3 length: 13 residues. The germline CDR1 and CDR2 sequences are SEHNR and FQNEAQ (reference sequence). Between about 8,500 and 110,000 sorted cells per subset supplied genomic DNA. The table came from immunoSEQ multiplex PCR; TCRdb's copy has only in-frame clones and leaves some out. The sample shows more than 15,000 clones, 75% to 95% of them seen only once. Comment on this clone: Antigen: not known.

This receptor was identified in a human donor with head and neck squamous cell carcinoma. Material for sequencing was CD8+ T cells sorted from blood. Subset described: total memory CD8 T cells (CD45RA-CCR7+/-) from blood or uninvolved lymph node. The rearrangement links TRBV7-9 to TRBJ2-1; D gene unclear. The CDR3: CASSSSLVQEQFF. DNA of the CDR3: TGTGCCAGCAGCTCGTCTCTGGTGCAGGAGCAGTTCTTC.